Sequencing of this T cell receptor (beta chain) was carried out in a study of cytomegalovirus exposure and HLA in healthy donors. As regards this clone: Its antigen remains unknown.

The donors were in the 120-subject validation cohort; that cohort was separate from the roughly 700-subject first cohort. Study findings and constraints: According to a later analysis, TCR clusters from the first cohort tended to co-occur in the 120 or so validation repertoires. Rarity marked most TCR sequences, yet some public TCRs occurred in many donors. Cytomegalovirus-associated status was assigned to approximately 160 TCR beta chains.

V lost 5 bases and J lost 4, with 14 bases in between. The CDR3 totals 15 residues. Per germline, CDR1 MNHEY and CDR2 SMNVEV (reference sequence). Here immunoSEQ multiplex PCR was the method, and the copy in TCRdb shows in-frame clones only, minus some. The repertoire holds around 60,000 clones, with about 94% as singletons. The chain couples TRBV27 to TRBJ1-4, with a weak D call TRBD1 (5 bases). Sequencing input: PBMCs. The sequence derives from a young man in good health and CMV-seropositive. The CDR3 spells CASSEQEPYNEKLFF. In DNA, the CDR3 is TGTGCCAGCAGTGAACAGGAACCTTATAATGAAAAACTGTTTTTT.